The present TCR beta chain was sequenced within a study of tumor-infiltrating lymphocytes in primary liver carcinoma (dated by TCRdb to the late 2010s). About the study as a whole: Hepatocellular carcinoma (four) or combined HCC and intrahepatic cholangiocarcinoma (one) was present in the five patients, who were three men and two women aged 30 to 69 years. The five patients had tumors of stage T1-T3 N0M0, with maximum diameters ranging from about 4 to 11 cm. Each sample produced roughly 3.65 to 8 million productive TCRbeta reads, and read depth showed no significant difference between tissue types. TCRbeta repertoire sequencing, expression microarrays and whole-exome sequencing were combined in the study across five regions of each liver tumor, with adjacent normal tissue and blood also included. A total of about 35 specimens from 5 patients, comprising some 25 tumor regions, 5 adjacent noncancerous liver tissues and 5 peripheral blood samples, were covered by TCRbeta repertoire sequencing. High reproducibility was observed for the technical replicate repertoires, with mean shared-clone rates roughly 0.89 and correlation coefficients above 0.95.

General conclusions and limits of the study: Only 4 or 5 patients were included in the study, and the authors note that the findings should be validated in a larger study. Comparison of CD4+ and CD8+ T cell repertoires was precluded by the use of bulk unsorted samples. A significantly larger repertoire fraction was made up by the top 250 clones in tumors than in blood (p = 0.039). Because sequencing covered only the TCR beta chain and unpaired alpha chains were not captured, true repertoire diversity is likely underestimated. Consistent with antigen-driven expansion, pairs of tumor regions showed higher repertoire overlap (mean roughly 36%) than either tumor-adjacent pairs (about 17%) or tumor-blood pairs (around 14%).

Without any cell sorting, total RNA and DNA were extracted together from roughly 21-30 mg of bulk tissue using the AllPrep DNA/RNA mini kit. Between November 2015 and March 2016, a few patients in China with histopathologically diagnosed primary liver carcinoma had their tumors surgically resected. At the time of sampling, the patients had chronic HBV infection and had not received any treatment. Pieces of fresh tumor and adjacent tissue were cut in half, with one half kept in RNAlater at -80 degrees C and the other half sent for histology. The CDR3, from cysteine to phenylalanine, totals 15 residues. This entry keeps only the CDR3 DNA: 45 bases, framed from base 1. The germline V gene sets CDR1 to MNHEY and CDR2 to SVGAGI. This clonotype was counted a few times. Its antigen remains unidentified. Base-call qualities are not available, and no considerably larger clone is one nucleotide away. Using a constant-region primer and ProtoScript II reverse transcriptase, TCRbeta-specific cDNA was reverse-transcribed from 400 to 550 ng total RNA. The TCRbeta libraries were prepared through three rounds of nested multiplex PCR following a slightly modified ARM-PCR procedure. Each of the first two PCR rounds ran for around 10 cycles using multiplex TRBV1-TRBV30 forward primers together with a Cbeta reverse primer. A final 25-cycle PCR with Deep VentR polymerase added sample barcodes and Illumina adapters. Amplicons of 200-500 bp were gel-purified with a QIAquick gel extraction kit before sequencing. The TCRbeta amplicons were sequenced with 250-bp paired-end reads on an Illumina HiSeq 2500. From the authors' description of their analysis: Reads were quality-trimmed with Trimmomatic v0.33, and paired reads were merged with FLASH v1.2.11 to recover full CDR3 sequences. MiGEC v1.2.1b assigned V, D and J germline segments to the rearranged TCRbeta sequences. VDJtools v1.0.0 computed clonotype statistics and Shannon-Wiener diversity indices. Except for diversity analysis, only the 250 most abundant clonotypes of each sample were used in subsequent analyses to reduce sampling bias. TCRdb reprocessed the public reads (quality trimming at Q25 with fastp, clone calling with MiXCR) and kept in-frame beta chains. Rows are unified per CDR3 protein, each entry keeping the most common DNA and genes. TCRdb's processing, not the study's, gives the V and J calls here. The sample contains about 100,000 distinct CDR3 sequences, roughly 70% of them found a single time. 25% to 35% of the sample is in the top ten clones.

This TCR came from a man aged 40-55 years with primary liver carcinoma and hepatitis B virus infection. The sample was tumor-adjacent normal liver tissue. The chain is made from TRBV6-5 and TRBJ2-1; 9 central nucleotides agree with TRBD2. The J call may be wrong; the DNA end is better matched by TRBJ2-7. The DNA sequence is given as TGTGCCAGCAGTTACTTGGCGGGAGGGGGGAATGGGCAGTACTTC. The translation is CASSYLAGGGNGQYF.